One sample yielded the 14 T cell receptor beta chains listed below, sequenced in a study of blood T cell repertoires in COVID-19. Some clones are missing from TCRdb's copy, which holds only in-frame ones; the method was immunoSEQ multiplex PCR. The table shows some 450,000 clones, with approximately 90% occurring only once. Material for sequencing was peripheral blood. The source is a man younger than 35 with COVID-19, enrolled during active disease.

V and J are TRBV10-3 and TRBJ2-7, with 8 bases identical to TRBD1. Per germline, CDR1 ENHRY and CDR2 SYGVKD. There are 13 residues in the CDR3. V trimming: 6 bases; J trimming: 5 bases; junction bases outside the gene matches: 6. CDR3 DNA sequence: TGTGCCATCAGGGGGACAGGACCCCACGAGCAGTACTTC. Protein sequence: CAIRGTGPHEQYF.

This rearrangement joins TRBV6-5 to TRBJ2-1, with TRBD2 matching 9 bases. V lost 0 bases to trimming and J lost 7 bases; unmatched junction nucleotides: 4. Looked up from germline, CDR1 is MNHEY and CDR2 is SVGAGI. The CDR3 is 15 amino acids. The CDR3 sequence: CASSYSSGRQNEQFF. CDR3 bases: TGTGCCAGCAGTTACTCAAGCGGGAGGCAGAATGAGCAGTTCTTC.

CDR3 nucleotide sequence: TGTGCCAGCAGCTATACTAGCGGGGGACGAGGTGGTACGCAGTATTTT. Translating gives CASSYTSGGRGGTQYF. This chain joins TRBV7-2 and TRBJ2-3; 11 bases agree with TRBD2. This CDR3 contains 16 residues. After removal of 4 bases from V and 8 bases from J, the junction contained 11 bases not matched to a gene. From germline, CDR1 is SGHTA and CDR2 FQGNSA.

This clone has just a few counts. The genes are TRBV10-1 and TRBJ1-5; D remains ambiguous. CDR1 WNHNN and CDR2 SYGVQD come from the germline V gene (reference sequence). V was cut by 8 bases and J by 4 bases, with 9 bases left in between. The CDR3 is 12 amino acids. CDR3 in amino acids: CASGEGNQPQHF. The CDR3, as DNA: TGCGCCAGCGGCGAGGGTAATCAGCCCCAGCATTTT.

This clone was observed a few times. The V and J genes are TRBV28 and TRBJ1-6, with D perhaps matching TRBD1 (6 bases). V was cut by 2 bases and J by 7 bases, with 12 bases left in between. The CDR3 has 15 amino acids. CDR1 and CDR2 (germline): MDHEN, SYDVKM. The CDR3 loop reads CASSLGPDRNSPLHF. The DNA for the CDR3 is TGTGCCAGCAGTTTAGGTCCGGACAGAAATTCACCCCTCCACTTT.

This clone was observed once. The rearrangement joins TRBV5-5 to TRBJ1-1, with a weak D call TRBD1 (5 bases). The V end lost 2 bases, the J end lost 7 bases, and 12 bases lay between the germline ends. The CDR3 has 13 residues. CDR1 and CDR2 from the germline V gene are SGHKS and YYEKEE (reference sequence). CDR3 in DNA: TGTGCCAGCAGCTTCCCGGGGGGAGTTGAAGCTTTCTTT. Residues: CASSFPGGVEAFF.

The rearrangement uses TRBV15 and TRBJ2-7; D is perhaps TRBD2 (5 bases). CDR1 and CDR2 from the germline V gene are LNHNV and YYDKDF (reference sequence). This CDR3 spans 13 amino acids. The V end was cut by 5 bases, the J end by 3 bases, with 11 bases between. The CDR3 protein is CATSPGVHYEQYF. CDR3 bases: TGTGCCACCAGCCCCGGGGTCCACTACGAGCAGTACTTC.

This rearrangement joins TRBV30 to TRBJ1-1, with unresolved D. V lost 2 bases, J lost 7 bases, and 14 bases lay in between. The CDR3 totals 13 residues. Germline loops: CDR1 GTSNPN, CDR2 SVGIG (reference sequence). Here the CDR3 DNA reads TGTGCCTGGAGTCCTACCGACATGGTTGAAGCTTTCTTT. Encoded protein: CAWSPTDMVEAFF.

The chain is built from TRBV5-8 and TRBJ2-7; TRBD1 matches 9 bases. Germline V gives CDR1 SGHTS, CDR2 YDEGEE. CDR3 size: 16 residues. V lost 5 bases, J lost 1 base, and 10 bases stayed unmatched. CDR3 sequence: CASSFRVGQGSYEQYF. The CDR3 DNA is TGTGCCAGCAGTTTCCGCGTGGGACAGGGATCCTACGAGCAGTACTTC.

The chain recombines TRBV25-1 with TRBJ1-2; 7 bases are shared with TRBD1. V shed 7 bases and J 4 bases; nucleotides not matched to a gene: 3. Germline values: CDR1 MGHDK, CDR2 SYGVNS. The CDR3 has 12 residues. CDR3 DNA: TGTGCCAGCAAGGACAGGTCCTATGGCTACACCTTC. Translated, it gives CASKDRSYGYTF.

The chain is built from TRBV10-2 and TRBJ1-2, with no clear D. The V gene lost 4 bases and the J gene lost 2 bases, with 5 bases spanning the gap. Germline CDR1 WSHSY, CDR2 SAAADI. The CDR3 is made up of 12 amino acids. The CDR3 DNA is TGCGCCAGCAGTGCGGGGAACTATGGCTACACCTTC. Translating it yields CASSAGNYGYTF.

The chain employs TRBV5-8 and TRBJ2-5; tentative D call: TRBD1 (5 bases). The germline V gene has CDR1 SGHTS and CDR2 YDEGEE. Between the trimmed V and J ends, which lost 1 base and 5 bases, there was a span of 12 bases. CDR3 length equals 14 residues. In DNA form, the CDR3 reads TGTGCCAGCAGCTTGCAGGGTTTGAGGGAGACCCAGTACTTC. Translated, it gives CASSLQGLRETQYF.

V gene TRBV11-3 combines with J gene TRBJ2-3, with 10 bases fitting TRBD2. V was clipped by 0 bases and J by 5 bases; unmatched bases: 5. The germline V gene encodes CDR1 SGHNT and CDR2 YENEEA. The CDR3 spans 16 residues. The CDR3 region is CASSLEPRLAGDTQYF. The CDR3 DNA follows: TGTGCCAGCAGCTTAGAACCCCGACTAGCGGGAGATACGCAGTATTTT.

V and J are TRBV5-1 and TRBJ1-1; weak D call: TRBD1 (6 bases). This CDR3 is built from 15 residues. Germline CDR1 and CDR2: SGHRS and YFSETQ. V gave up 0 bases and J gave up 4 bases, with 13 bases separating them. CDR3 residues: CASSLGTAEATEAFF. CDR3 DNA sequence: TGCGCCAGCAGCTTGGGGACAGCAGAGGCCACTGAAGCTTTCTTT.